This T cell receptor beta chain was obtained from a study of T cell clonality in common variable immunodeficiency. This clone was seen more than once but under ten times. Its antigen is as yet unknown. The CDR3 is cut off 3 residues early in the read; its end comes from the germline J gene. This CDR3 has 12 residues. Germline V gene sequence: CDR1 SEHNR, CDR2 FQNEAQ (reference sequence). Measured with immunoSEQ multiplex PCR; TCRdb has only the in-frame clones, and not every one. Singletons are absent from the sample, which has 25,000 to 35,000 clones. Study-level results: Fewer deletions and N-nucleotide insertions were reportedly seen in common variable immunodeficiency TCR beta sequences. TCRbeta clonality was increased in CVID versus healthy controls.

The TCR was taken from a human donor with common variable immunodeficiency. The V gene is TRBV7-9, the J gene TRBJ2-2; a possible D gene is TRBD1 (6 bases). Sequences were obtained from peripheral blood mononuclear cells. CDR3 residues: CASSFQGLRLFF. The sequenced part of the CDR3 DNA is TGTGCCAGCAGCTTTCAGGGGTTGCGG.